This T cell receptor (beta chain) derives from a study of shared clonotypes between healthy human individuals. Produced via immunoSEQ multiplex PCR; TCRdb's table is partial and in-frame only. The data show some 1.5 million clones, under 99% seen once. General observations from the study: Richness estimates generally favored naive over memory subsets.

As to this clone: Its specificity is not known.

Sequencing was done on a sample of naive CD4+ T cells sorted from blood. Regarding subset: CD45RA+ positively selected. This receptor was identified in a young man in good health.

The CDR3 coding sequence is TGTGCCAGCAGCATCGCGGGAACCAAAAACATTCAGTACTTC. Encoded protein: CASSIAGTKNIQYF. V and J are TRBV5-6 and TRBJ2-4; a possible D gene is TRBD2 (6 bases). Germline CDR1 reads SGHDT; CDR2 reads YYEEEE. The CDR3 is 14 amino acids. V lost 4 bases and J lost 2, with 10 bases in between.